The rows below give T cell receptor beta chains drawn from one sample of a study of molecular identifiers for immune sequencing clone quantification. A single record per CDR3 protein comes from TCRdb applying MiXCR to the PCR reads. The data hold more than 70,000 distinct CDR3 sequences, with 21% observed a single time. The sequencing input was naive CD8+ T cells from blood, with Jurkat cell RNA spiked in. These TCRs come from a human donor in good health. Some libraries in this study had Jurkat cell RNA spiked in. Each CDR3 is given without its conserved first and last residue.

v_gene: TRBV6-5; j_gene: TRBJ2-5; CDR3aa: ASSSLLPPGLASGGETQY
v_gene: TRBV24-1; j_gene: TRBJ2-2; CDR3aa: ATSAPPHTGNTGELF
v_gene: TRBV12-3/TRBV12-4; j_gene: TRBJ2-3; CDR3aa: ASSLKGGGPPGTQY
v_gene: TRBV20-1; j_gene: TRBJ2-5; CDR3aa: SARYGQGEETQY
v_gene: TRBV5-1; j_gene: TRBJ2-3; CDR3aa: ASSRTGLDDTDTQY
v_gene: TRBV2; j_gene: TRBJ1-4; CDR3aa: ASIEVGANEKLF
v_gene: TRBV4-2; j_gene: TRBJ2-6; CDR3aa: ASSQEGLGFPYSGANVLT
v_gene: TRBV20-1; j_gene: TRBJ2-2; CDR3aa: SARDWGTNTGELF
v_gene: TRBV6-2/TRBV6-3; j_gene: TRBJ2-7; CDR3aa: ASMDNSYEQY
v_gene: TRBV24-1; j_gene: TRBJ2-1; CDR3aa: ATSDAGFKEQF
v_gene: TRBV5-3; j_gene: TRBJ1-4; CDR3aa: ASSLGQINEKLF
v_gene: TRBV7-8; j_gene: TRBJ2-1; CDR3aa: ASTSLSPRAYNEQF
v_gene: TRBV7-8; j_gene: TRBJ1-5; CDR3aa: ASSLVFGIETRNQPQH
v_gene: TRBV4-1; j_gene: TRBJ2-5; CDR3aa: ASSQVQGLRETQY
v_gene: TRBV6-6; j_gene: TRBJ1-5; CDR3aa: ASSYSVQGYSNQPQH
v_gene: TRBV5-1; j_gene: TRBJ2-7; CDR3aa: ASSFPLAGAYEQY
v_gene: TRBV28; j_gene: TRBJ2-7; CDR3aa: ASTGPGSYEQY
v_gene: TRBV9; j_gene: TRBJ2-3; CDR3aa: ASSIPKGGASTDTQY
v_gene: TRBV4-1; j_gene: TRBJ2-1; CDR3aa: ASSQDRPRYNEQF
v_gene: TRBV27; j_gene: TRBJ2-3; CDR3aa: ASSLILAGSSSTDTQY
v_gene: TRBV5-3; j_gene: TRBJ2-7; CDR3aa: ASSLWGGGGGQY
v_gene: TRBV20-1; j_gene: TRBJ2-7; CDR3aa: SARAARSSYEQY
v_gene: TRBV27; j_gene: TRBJ2-7; CDR3aa: ASSLKASYEQY
v_gene: TRBV7-9; j_gene: TRBJ2-5; CDR3aa: ASSFTGTGPSQETQY
v_gene: TRBV12-5; j_gene: TRBJ2-3; CDR3aa: ASGFSSGGTDTQY
v_gene: TRBV5-4; j_gene: TRBJ1-1; CDR3aa: ASSFGGGAEAF
v_gene: TRBV20-1; j_gene: TRBJ1-3; CDR3aa: SARVGGNSGNTIY
v_gene: TRBV6-2/TRBV6-3; j_gene: TRBJ2-7; CDR3aa: ASSPYGQYEQY